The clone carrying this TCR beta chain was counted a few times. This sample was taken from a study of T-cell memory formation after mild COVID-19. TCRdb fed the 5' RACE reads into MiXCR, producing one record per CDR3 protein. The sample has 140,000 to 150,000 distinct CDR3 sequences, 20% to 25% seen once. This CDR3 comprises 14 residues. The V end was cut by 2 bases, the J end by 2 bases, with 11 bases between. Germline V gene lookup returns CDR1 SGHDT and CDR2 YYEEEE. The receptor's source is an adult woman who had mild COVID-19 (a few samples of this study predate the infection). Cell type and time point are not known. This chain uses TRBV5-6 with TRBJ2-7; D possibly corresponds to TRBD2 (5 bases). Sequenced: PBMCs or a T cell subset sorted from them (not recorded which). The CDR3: CASSLLERTYEQYF. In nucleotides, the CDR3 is TGTGCCAGCAGCTTACTAGAGAGGACCTACGAGCAGTACTTC.